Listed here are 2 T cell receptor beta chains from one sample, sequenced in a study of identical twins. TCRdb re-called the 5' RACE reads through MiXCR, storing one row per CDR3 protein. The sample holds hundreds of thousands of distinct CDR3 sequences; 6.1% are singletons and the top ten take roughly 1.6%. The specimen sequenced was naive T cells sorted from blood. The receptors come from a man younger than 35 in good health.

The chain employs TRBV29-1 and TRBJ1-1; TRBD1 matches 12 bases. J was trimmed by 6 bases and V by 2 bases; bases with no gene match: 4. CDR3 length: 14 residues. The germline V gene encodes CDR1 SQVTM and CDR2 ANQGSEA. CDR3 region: CSVESGTGGSEAFF. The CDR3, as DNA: TGCAGCGTTGAATCCGGGACAGGGGGCTCTGAAGCTTTCTTT.

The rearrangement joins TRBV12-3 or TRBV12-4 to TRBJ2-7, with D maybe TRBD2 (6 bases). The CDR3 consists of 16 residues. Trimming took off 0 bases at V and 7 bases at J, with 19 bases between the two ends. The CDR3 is CASSLALREGAGEQYV. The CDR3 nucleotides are TGTGCCAGCAGTTTAGCGCTCCGTGAAGGGGCGGGAGAGCAGTACGTC.